The 4 T cell receptor beta chains presented below share a single source sample, sequenced in a study of shared clonotypes between healthy human individuals. Sequencing was performed with immunoSEQ multiplex PCR; in TCRdb, only in-frame clones are kept and a portion is missing. The sample holds about 1 million clones, about 75% seen once. Material: memory CD4+ T cells sorted from blood. The subset: CD45RA-negative fraction. These receptors all stem from a man aged 18 to 30 in good health.

This clone was recorded only once. The junction and the germline gene differ at one end; a read error may be behind it. Here the CDR3 DNA reads TGTGCTAGCAGCTTATCGTGGACAGATCAAGAGACCCAGTACTTC. It is translated as CASSLSWTDQETQYF. This chain connects TRBV7-7 to TRBJ2-5; TRBD1 might be the D (6 bases). The germline gives CDR1 SSHAT, CDR2 FNYEAQ (reference sequence). The CDR3 has 15 residues.

The chain is built from TRBV5-6 and TRBJ1-5, with D perhaps TRBD1 (5 bases). Per germline, CDR1 SGHDT and CDR2 YYEEEE. The CDR3 contains 15 residues. Trimming pared 4 bases from V and 5 bases from J, leaving 16 bases between. In DNA, the CDR3 is TGTGCCAGCAGCCCCGCTGGGGGAGGGGATCAGCCCCAGCATTTT. This gives the protein CASSPAGGGDQPQHF. Combining the CDR3 with reference TRBV5-6 and TRBJ1-5 gives the whole variable domain DAGVTQSPTHLIKTRGQQVTLRCSPKSGHDTVSWYQQALGQGPQFIFQYYEEEERQRGNFPDRFSGHQFPNYSSELNVNALLLGDSALYLCASSPAGGGDQPQHFGDGTRLSIL.

This clone has just a few counts. This chain connects TRBV6-6 to TRBJ1-4; TRBD1 agrees at 7 bases. Losses at the gene ends were 5 bases for V and 2 bases for J; bases not matched to a gene: 5. CDR1 and CDR2 from the germline V gene are MNHNY and SVGAGI (reference sequence). This CDR3 has 15 residues. CDR3 DNA sequence: TGTGCCAGCAGTCAGGGGGTCGTCACTAATGAAAAACTGTTTTTT. Its protein product is CASSQGVVTNEKLFF.

V usage is TRBV7-8 and J usage is TRBJ2-3; the match to TRBD1 covers 7 bases. The V and J ends lost 1 base and 2 bases, in that order; junction bases with no gene match: 6. Per the germline V gene, CDR1 is SGHVS and CDR2 is FQNEAQ. The CDR3 has 16 residues. CDR3 residues: CASSLGVQGITDTQYF. CDR3 sequence (DNA): TGTGCCAGCAGCTTAGGTGTACAGGGGATCACAGATACGCAGTATTTT.